The clone carrying this TCR beta chain was detected only once. The CDR3 sequence is 15 residues long. Trimming took off 0 bases at V and 1 base at J, with 6 bases between the two ends. Germline lookup yields CDR1 LNHNV and CDR2 YYDKDF (reference sequence). This sample is drawn from a study of blood T cell repertoires in COVID-19. Profiling relied on immunoSEQ multiplex PCR, and the TCRdb table lists in-frame clones only, not all of them. In the table there are around 200,000 clones, roughly 76% of which are singletons. The chain uses TRBV15 and TRBJ2-2, with TRBD2 as a possible D gene (6 bases). What was sequenced was peripheral blood. This receptor was identified in a human donor in a cohort sampled during active COVID-19. CDR3 region: CATSREGLNTGELFF. The CDR3 bases are TGTGCCACCAGCAGAGAGGGACTGAACACCGGGGAGCTGTTTTTT.